This TCR beta chain was recovered during a study of beta chain features in type 1 diabetes. Whole-study results and caveats: Shorter TCRB CDR3s, moderately but significantly so, marked every one of the four CD4+ subsets in Type 1 diabetes patients. Researchers reported that naive, central memory and Treg TCRB repertoires appeared more similar in patients than in healthy donors.

Expressed TCRB transcripts were sequenced after all isolated RNA was converted to cDNA. The repertoire was sequenced with immunoSEQ multiplex PCR; TCRdb's copy has only in-frame clones and lacks some. The table has about 650,000 clones, roughly 12% seen once. This clone showed up just a few times. What it binds is unknown. The germline V gene has CDR1 SQVTM and CDR2 ANQGSEA. Unmatched junction bases numbered 7, after V lost 6 bases and J lost 0 bases. CDR3 size: 15 residues. Specimen: naive CD4+ T cells from blood. The V and J genes are TRBV29-1 and TRBJ1-3, with 8 bases identical to TRBD1. The origin of this receptor is a man aged 25 to 40 with type 1 diabetes. This CDR3 reads CSVAGTGRSGNTIYF. The CDR3 DNA reads TGCAGCGTGGCCGGGACAGGACGCTCTGGAAACACCATATATTTT.